Below, one T cell receptor (beta chain) is given with its context. PCR employed 60 Vbeta and 13 Jbeta primers. Measured with immunoSEQ multiplex PCR; TCRdb has only the in-frame clones, and not every one. The repertoire holds about 300,000 clones, with 86% as singletons. The data are from a study of cytomegalovirus exposure and HLA in healthy donors. The V gene's germline CDR1 is MNHEY and CDR2 SVGAGI. This CDR3 contains 14 residues. V lost 6 bases to trimming and J lost 1 base, with 13 bases between them. This TCR came from a man in his forties or fifties in good health and CMV-seropositive. Sequencing input: PBMCs. The chain combines TRBV6-5 with TRBJ2-7; D may be TRBD1 (6 bases). CDR3 in amino acids: CASRKQGWSYEQYF. CDR3 in DNA: TGTGCCAGCAGGAAACAGGGATGGTCCTACGAGCAGTACTTC.